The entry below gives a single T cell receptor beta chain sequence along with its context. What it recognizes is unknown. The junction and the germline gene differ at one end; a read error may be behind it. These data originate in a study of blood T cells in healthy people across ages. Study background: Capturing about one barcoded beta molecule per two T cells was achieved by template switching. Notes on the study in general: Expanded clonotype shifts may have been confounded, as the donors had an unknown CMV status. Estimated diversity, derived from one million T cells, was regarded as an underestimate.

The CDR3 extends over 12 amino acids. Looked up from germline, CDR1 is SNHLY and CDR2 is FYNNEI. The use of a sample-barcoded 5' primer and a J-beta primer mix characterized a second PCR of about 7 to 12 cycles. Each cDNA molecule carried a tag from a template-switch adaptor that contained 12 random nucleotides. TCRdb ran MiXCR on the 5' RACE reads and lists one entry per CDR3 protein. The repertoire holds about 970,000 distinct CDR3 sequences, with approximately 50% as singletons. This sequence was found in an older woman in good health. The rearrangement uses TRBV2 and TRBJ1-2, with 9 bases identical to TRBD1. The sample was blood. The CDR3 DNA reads TGTGCCAGCGGACAGGGGAACTATAGCTACACCTTC. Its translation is CASGQGNYSYTF.